The 32 T cell receptor beta chains given below trace back to one sample, sequenced in a study of human T cells and chemical hapten exposure. The time point was: patch test 1, 2 weeks after DPC sensitization. Sample treatment: therapeutic diphenylcyclopropenone sensitization with weekly scalp DPC. MiXCR was run by TCRdb on the RACE reads, yielding one entry per CDR3 protein. The profile shows around 110,000 distinct CDR3 sequences, about 12% of them singletons. This specimen was whole blood, taken in connection with sensitization to the hapten diphenylcyclopropenone (DPC). These receptors originate from a woman aged 45-60 years with alopecia areata. Some clones in this sample may be carry-over from other donors' samples.

This clonotype was counted a few times. The chain employs TRBV19 and TRBJ2-5; D remains ambiguous. Per the germline V gene, CDR1 is LNHDA and CDR2 is SQIVND (reference sequence). Between the trimmed V and J ends, which lost 5 bases and 3 bases, there was a span of 10 bases. The CDR3 covers 13 residues. DNA for the CDR3: TGTGCCAGTAGTTGGGCCAGAGAAGAGACCCAGTACTTC. Translation: CASSWAREETQYF.

The table lists this clonotype with many counts. The chain uses TRBV5-6 and TRBJ1-4; the match to TRBD1 covers 7 bases. Trimming removed 2 bases from V and 4 bases from J; junction bases left unmatched: 2. CDR1 SGHDT and CDR2 YYEEEE come from the germline V gene. The CDR3 has 14 amino acids. The CDR3 spells CASSFTGVNEKLFF. CDR3 DNA: TGTGCCAGCAGCTTCACAGGGGTTAATGAAAAACTGTTTTTT.

This clonotype appeared a few times. The chain employs TRBV5-1 and TRBJ1-5; 8 nucleotides align to TRBD1. The CDR3 runs 15 residues. From germline, CDR1 is SGHRS and CDR2 YFSETQ. The ends lost 3 bases at V and 0 bases at J; junction bases unmatched: 2. CDR3 residues: CASSSTGDSNQPQHF. In DNA, the CDR3 is TGCGCCAGCAGCTCGACAGGGGATAGCAATCAGCCCCAGCATTTT.

This clonotype was counted a few times. The V call is TRBV7-2, the J call TRBJ2-3; 7 bases map to TRBD1. Germline V CDR1 and CDR2: SGHTA, FQGNSA. The CDR3 is 16 amino acids. The junction had 6 bases not matched to a gene; V was cut back by 1 base and J by 2 bases. DNA for the CDR3: TGTGCCAGCAGCTTAGGAGGGGGCAGACACACAGATACGCAGTATTTT. Protein sequence: CASSLGGGRHTDTQYF.

This clonotype was found many times. Germline and junction disagree at one end, which may indicate a read error. The chain uses TRBV7-9 and TRBJ2-3; D is undetermined. The CDR3 totals 14 residues. Per the germline V gene, CDR1 is SEHNR and CDR2 is FQNEAQ (reference sequence). CDR3 bases: TGCGCCAGCAGCTTGGGCCAGGGCACAGATACGCAGTATTTT. Translated, it gives CASSLGQGTDTQYF.

Concerning this clonotype: This could be a read error, since a much larger clone is one nucleotide away. This rearrangement joins TRBV11-2 to TRBJ2-3, with a weak D call TRBD2 (6 bases). V was shortened by 7 bases and J by 4 bases, with 15 bases between the two germline ends. The germline V gene encodes CDR1 SGHAT and CDR2 FQNNGV. This CDR3 is 14 amino acids long. CDR3 in amino acids: CASILPTSPDTQYF. In nucleotides, the CDR3 is TGTGCCAGCATCCTGCCGACTAGTCCAGATACGCAGTATTTT.

This clonotype was counted between two and nine times. The chain carries TRBV11-2 and TRBJ2-5, with D unresolved. The CDR3 loop spans 17 amino acids. Trimming removed 2 bases from V and 4 bases from J, with 20 bases in between. Germline V gene lookup returns CDR1 SGHAT and CDR2 FQNNGV. CDR3: CASSLRNPGAGAETQYF. The CDR3 nucleotides read TGTGCCAGCAGCTTACGTAATCCGGGCGCAGGTGCAGAGACCCAGTACTTC.

The chain is built from TRBV18 and TRBJ1-2; 7 nucleotides line up with TRBD1. The CDR3 has 15 residues. J was trimmed by 4 bases and V by 2 bases; bases with no gene match: 7. Germline V gene data show CDR1 as KGHSH and CDR2 as LQKENI. CDR3 residues: CASSPTLQGSYGYTF. In DNA, the CDR3 is TGTGCCAGCTCACCAACCCTACAGGGGAGCTATGGCTACACCTTC.

The table lists this clonotype with a few counts. This chain joins TRBV28 and TRBJ2-7; perhaps D is TRBD1 or TRBD2 (5 bases each). This CDR3 region has 14 residues. Germline V gives CDR1 MDHEN, CDR2 SYDVKM. The V and J ends lost 7 bases and 3 bases respectively, with 16 bases between them. The CDR3 sequence: CASIKGSISYEQYF. The CDR3 DNA sequence: TGTGCCAGCATCAAGGGGAGTATCAGCTACGAGCAGTACTTC.

This clonotype occurred many times. The rearrangement joins TRBV4-3 to TRBJ1-3; D remains ambiguous. CDR3 length: 16 residues. Germline CDR1 is LGHNA and CDR2 is YSLEER. The germline V and J ends were trimmed by 0 bases and 0 bases, with 9 bases remaining between them. CDR3 residues: CASSQDRAGSGNTIYF. The CDR3 DNA reads TGCGCCAGCAGCCAAGATAGGGCAGGCTCTGGAAACACCATATATTTT.

This clonotype was observed at least ten times. This chain joins TRBV5-5 and TRBJ1-3; possible D gene TRBD1, 6 bases. The length of the CDR3 is 15 residues. Deletions cut 4 bases from V and 0 bases from J, with 11 bases between. Germline CDR1 is SGHKS and CDR2 is YYEKEE (reference sequence). The CDR3 nucleotides are TGTGCCAGCAGCCCCTGGACAGTCTCTGGAAACACCATATATTTT. Translation: CASSPWTVSGNTIYF.

This clonotype has a count of ten or more. V usage is TRBV6-2 or TRBV6-3 and J usage is TRBJ2-3; maybe TRBD2 (6 bases). V lost 2 bases, J lost 6 bases, and 24 bases lay in between. Per germline, CDR1 MNHEY and CDR2 SVGEGT. CDR3 size: 18 residues. CDR3 protein: CASSYVGIRDSVRDTQYF. Here the CDR3 DNA reads TGTGCCAGCAGTTACGTGGGTATCCGGGACTCGGTAAGGGATACGCAGTATTTT.

The rearrangement joins TRBV20-1 to TRBJ1-3, with unresolved D. The CDR3 sequence is 14 residues long. V shed 3 bases and J shed 1 base, with 10 bases lying between them. CDR1 is DFQATT and CDR2 is SNEGSKA in the germline V gene (reference sequence). CDR3 amino acids: CSASPRGSGNTIYF. CDR3 nucleotide sequence: TGCAGTGCTAGTCCCCGGGGTTCTGGAAACACCATATATTTT.

This clonotype has at least ten counts. V gene TRBV11-2 combines with J gene TRBJ2-5; D uncertain. Germline-derived CDR1 and CDR2 are SGHAT and FQNNGV. The CDR3 loop spans 17 amino acids. Trimming took 1 base from V and 4 from J, leaving 19 bases between them. CDR3 sequence reads: CASSLGQPGSNGETQYF. Written as DNA, the CDR3 is TGTGCCAGCAGCTTAGGGCAGCCGGGCAGTAACGGAGAGACCCAGTACTTC.

As DNA, the CDR3 is TGCGCCAGCAGTGGAACTACAGGGGGCGGTAATGAAAAACTGTTTTTT. Encoded protein: CASSGTTGGGNEKLFF. The J gene is TRBJ1-4, the V gene TRBV10-2; 9 bases agree with TRBD1. This CDR3 comprises 16 residues. V lost 4 bases to trimming and J lost 4 bases; unmatched junction nucleotides: 7. Per germline, CDR1 WSHSY and CDR2 SAAADI.

This clonotype was found many times. This rearrangement joins TRBV18 to TRBJ2-1; TRBD2 aligns across 11 bases. In germline, CDR1 is KGHSH, CDR2 LQKENI. The CDR3 totals 15 residues. Unmatched junction bases numbered 6, after V lost 5 bases and J lost 6 bases. CDR3 loop: CASSVAGGASNEQFF. The CDR3 DNA follows: TGTGCCAGCTCAGTAGCGGGAGGGGCCTCCAATGAGCAGTTCTTC.

This clonotype was detected many times. The V and J genes are TRBV6-5 and TRBJ1-4; weak D call: TRBD1 (5 bases). The CDR3 spans 17 residues. Trimming left V 0 bases short and J 0 bases short, with 11 bases between. Germline V lookup: CDR1 MNHEY, CDR2 SVGAGI. CDR3 DNA sequence: TGTGCCAGCAGTTACTCCTCCGGGGGACCAACTAATGAAAAACTGTTTTTT. It encodes CASSYSSGGPTNEKLFF.

This clonotype was seen a handful of times. V and J are TRBV5-5 and TRBJ2-5; TRBD2 matches at 12 bases. Germline V lookup: CDR1 SGHKS, CDR2 YYEKEE (reference sequence). The CDR3 spans 15 residues. J lost 1 base, V lost 6 bases, and 4 bases had no gene match. The CDR3 bases are TGTGCCAGCACCCCTAGCGGGGGGGTCCAAGAGACCCAGTACTTC. Translating gives CASTPSGGVQETQYF.

This sequence joins TRBV19 and TRBJ1-5; unclear D gene. V lost 5 bases to trimming and J lost 4 bases, with 9 bases between them. From germline, CDR1 is LNHDA and CDR2 SQIVND (reference sequence). CDR3 length: 13 amino acids. The DNA of the CDR3 is TGTGCCAGTAGTCTACAGACAAATCAGCCCCAGCATTTT. Translating gives CASSLQTNQPQHF.

The genes are TRBV7-2 and TRBJ2-6; a possible D gene is TRBD1 (6 bases). Germline lookup yields CDR1 SGHTA and CDR2 FQGNSA. V was cut by 0 bases and J by 0 bases, with 9 bases left in between. CDR3 size: 17 residues. The CDR3 bases are TGTGCCAGCAGCTTAGCCTTGGGGGCCTCTGGGGCCAACGTCCTGACTTTC. It codes for CASSLALGASGANVLTF.

This clonotype was counted a few times. The chain joins TRBV18 to TRBJ2-3; D is undetermined. This CDR3 spans 13 amino acids. CDR1 is KGHSH, CDR2 LQKENI, per germline. Between the trimmed V and J ends, which lost 0 bases and 3 bases, there was a span of 4 bases. CDR3: CASSPPVTDTQYF. The CDR3 DNA is TGTGCCAGCTCACCACCTGTTACAGATACGCAGTATTTT.

The gene calls are TRBV7-9 and TRBJ2-7; 8 positions match TRBD1. The CDR3 is 14 amino acids. Looked up from germline, CDR1 is SEHNR and CDR2 is FQNEAQ (reference sequence). The ends lost 2 bases at V and 3 bases at J; junction bases unmatched: 3. The CDR3 nucleotides are TGTGCCAGCAGCTTACAGGGGGCCTTCTACGAGCAGTACTTC. Translating it yields CASSLQGAFYEQYF.

This clonotype was counted ten times or more. The chain is built from TRBV29-1 and TRBJ1-4, with D possibly matching TRBD1 (5 bases). This CDR3 is 14 amino acids long. Per the germline V gene, CDR1 is SQVTM and CDR2 is ANQGSEA. Trimming took off 6 bases at V and 6 bases at J, with 17 bases between the two ends. The CDR3 sequence: CSVQLAGRDEKLFF. The CDR3 DNA is TGCAGCGTGCAGTTGGCAGGGAGGGATGAAAAACTGTTTTTT.

This clonotype was observed many times. The gene calls are TRBV6-6 and TRBJ1-5; D gene uncertain. The V gene's germline CDR1 is MNHNY and CDR2 SVGAGI (reference sequence). V lost 5 bases and J lost 3, with 14 bases in between. The CDR3 totals 15 residues. CDR3 amino acids: CASSPRAGNNQPQHF. The CDR3 nucleotides read TGTGCCAGCAGTCCCCGGGCGGGCAACAATCAGCCCCAGCATTTT.

The CDR3 coding sequence is TGTGCCAGCAGTTTTTCACTGTCGAACACCGGGGAGCTGTTTTTT. Its translation is CASSFSLSNTGELFF. The chain is built from TRBV28 and TRBJ2-2; D gene unclear. Per germline, CDR1 MDHEN and CDR2 SYDVKM. This CDR3 is built from 15 residues. The V end lost 3 bases, the J end lost 0 bases, and 8 bases lay between the germline ends.

This clonotype was seen at least ten times. The chain links TRBV12-3 or TRBV12-4 to TRBJ2-2, with D uncertain. This CDR3 is built from 15 residues. V lost 3 bases, J lost 3 bases, and 11 bases lay in between. The CDR3 reads CASSLNSPDTGELFF. CDR3 coding DNA: TGTGCCAGCAGTTTGAATAGCCCCGACACCGGGGAGCTGTTTTTT.

This clonotype was seen ten or more times. V is TRBV6-5 and J is TRBJ1-6; D is unresolved. The V and J ends lost 0 bases and 5 bases respectively, with 8 bases between them. Germline CDR1 reads MNHEY; CDR2 reads SVGAGI. The length of the CDR3 is 15 residues. CDR3 DNA sequence: TGTGCCAGCAGTTACTCGGGGAAGGATAATTCACCCCTCCACTTT. This gives the protein CASSYSGKDNSPLHF.

The gene calls are TRBV28 and TRBJ1-4; D is undetermined. The V gene's germline CDR1 is MDHEN and CDR2 SYDVKM. V dropped 6 bases and J dropped 7 bases, with 18 bases sitting between them. The CDR3 has 15 amino acids. CDR3 loop: CASSFDRATSEKLFF. The CDR3 coding sequence is TGTGCCAGCAGCTTTGACCGGGCTACGAGTGAAAAACTGTTTTTT. The whole variable domain, remainder taken from reference TRBV28 and TRBJ1-4, is DVKVTQSSRYLVKRTGEKVFLECVQDMDHENMFWYRQDPGLGLRLIYFSYDVKMKEKGDIPEGYSVSREKKERFSLILESASTNQTSMYLCASSFDRATSEKLFFGSGTQLSVL.

The sample holds many counts of this clonotype. This chain uses TRBV6-6 with TRBJ2-7; a weak D match, TRBD2 (5 bases). The V end was cut by 6 bases, the J end by 6 bases, with 9 bases between. The CDR3 has 11 residues. The germline gives CDR1 MNHNY, CDR2 SVGAGI (reference sequence). Here the CDR3 reads CASRSGGEQYF. The CDR3 DNA follows: TGTGCCAGCAGATCAGGAGGCGAGCAGTACTTC.

This chain links TRBV3-1 with TRBJ2-7; a weak D match, TRBD2 (5 bases). CDR1 and CDR2 from the germline V gene are LGHDT and YNNKEL (reference sequence). The CDR3 extends over 12 amino acids. V lost 4 bases to trimming and J lost 5 bases, with 9 bases between them. The CDR3 region is CASSRTRDEQYF. CDR3 DNA sequence: TGTGCCAGCAGCCGAACGAGGGACGAGCAGTACTTC.

This rearrangement joins TRBV28 to TRBJ1-5; TRBD1 matches 7 bases. This CDR3 is built from 19 residues. CDR1 is MDHEN, CDR2 SYDVKM, per germline. With V trimmed by 5 bases and J by 0 bases, 16 bases remained unmatched. In DNA, the CDR3 is TGTGCCAGCAGTACCGACCTGACAGGGAGTCTAAATAGCAATCAGCCCCAGCATTTT. Its translation: CASSTDLTGSLNSNQPQHF.

Many counts were recorded for this clonotype. The CDR3 nucleotides read TGTGCCAGCAGTTTAGCCCAGCCCCCGGGACGTTTGAACACTGAAGCTTTCTTT. Its protein product is CASSLAQPPGRLNTEAFF. J is TRBJ1-1 and V is TRBV12-3 or TRBV12-4; tentative D call: TRBD1 (5 bases). This CDR3 has 18 amino acids. V was cut by 0 bases and J by 0 bases, with 17 bases left in between.